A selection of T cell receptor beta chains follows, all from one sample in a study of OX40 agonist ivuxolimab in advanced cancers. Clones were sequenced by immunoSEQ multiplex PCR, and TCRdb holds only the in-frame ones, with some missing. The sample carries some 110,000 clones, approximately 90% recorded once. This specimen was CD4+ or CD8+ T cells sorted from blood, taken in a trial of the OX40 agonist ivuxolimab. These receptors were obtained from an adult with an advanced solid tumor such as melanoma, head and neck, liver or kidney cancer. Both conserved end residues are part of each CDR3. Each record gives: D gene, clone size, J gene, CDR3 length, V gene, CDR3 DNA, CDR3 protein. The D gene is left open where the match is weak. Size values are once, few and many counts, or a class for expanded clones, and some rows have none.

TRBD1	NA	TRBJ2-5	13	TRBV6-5	TGTGCCAGCAGCTCCGGGACAGGGAGGACCCAGTACTTC	CASSSGTGRTQYF
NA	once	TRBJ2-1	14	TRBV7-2	TGTGCCAGTCTACCAGGGACCTCCTACAATGAGCAGTTCTTC	CASLPGTSYNEQFF
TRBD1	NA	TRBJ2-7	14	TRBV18	TGTGCCAGCTCTCTCGGACAGGGGGGGTACGAGCAGTACTTC	CASSLGQGGYEQYF
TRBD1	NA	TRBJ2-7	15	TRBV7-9	TGTGCCAGCAGCTTAGGAGTGACAGGGCCCTACGAGCAGTACTTC	CASSLGVTGPYEQYF
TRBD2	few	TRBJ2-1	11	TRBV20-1	TGCAGCGAAAGCGGGGGGAATGAGCAGTTCTTC	CSESGGNEQFF
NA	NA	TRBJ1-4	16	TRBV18	TGTGCCAGCTCACCACAGGGGCCCGCAACTAATGAAAAACTGTTTTTT	CASSPQGPATNEKLFF
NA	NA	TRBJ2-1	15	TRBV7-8	TGTGCCAGCAGCTTAGCGCGGATGGTGGGTAATGAGCAGTTCTTC	CASSLARMVGNEQFF
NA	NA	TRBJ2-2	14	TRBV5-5	TGTGCCAGCAGCCAAACAGGGTTGGGCGGGGAGCTGTTTTTT	CASSQTGLGGELFF
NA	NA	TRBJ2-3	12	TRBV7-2	TGTGCCAGCAGCTACTACACAGATACGCAGTATTTT	CASSYYTDTQYF
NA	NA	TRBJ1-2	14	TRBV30	TGTGCCTGGAGTGTACGCGGGGCCGTCTTTGGCTACACCTTC	CAWSVRGAVFGYTF
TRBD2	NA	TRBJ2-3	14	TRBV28	TGTGCCAGCAGTTCCATTTCTAGCGGCCGGACGCAGTATTTT	CASSSISSGRTQYF
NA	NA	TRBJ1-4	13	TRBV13	TGTGCCAGCAGCCGCAGGGCGAATGAAAAACTGTTTTTT	CASSRRANEKLFF
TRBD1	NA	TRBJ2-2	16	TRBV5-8	TGTGCCAGCAGCTTGGAAACAGGGGACCACACCGGGGAGCTGTTTTTT	CASSLETGDHTGELFF
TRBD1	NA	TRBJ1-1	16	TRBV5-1	TGCGCCAGCAGCACAGATACAGGGGTCGCGAGAACTGAAGCTTTCTTT	CASSTDTGVARTEAFF
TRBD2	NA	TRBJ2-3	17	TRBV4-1	TGCGCCAGCAGCCTCTTTAGCGGGGGGGCCGAGTCAGATACGCAGTATTTT	CASSLFSGGAESDTQYF
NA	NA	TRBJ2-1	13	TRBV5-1	TGCGCCAGCAGGCCGGGGGCCGATAATGAGCAGTTCTTC	CASRPGADNEQFF
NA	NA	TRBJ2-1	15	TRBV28	TGTGCCAGCAGTCGCACAACGGCGGGTCCTGGGGAGCAGTTCTTC	CASSRTTAGPGEQFF
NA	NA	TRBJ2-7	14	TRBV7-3	TGTGCCAGCACCGCTCAGGGGTTCAGCTACGAGCAGTACTTC	CASTAQGFSYEQYF
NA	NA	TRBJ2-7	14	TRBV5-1	TGCGCCAGCAGCGCCGGGACTTACTACTACGAGCAGTACTTC	CASSAGTYYYEQYF
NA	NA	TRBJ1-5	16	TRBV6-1	TGTGCCAGCAGTGGCGGGACACTTTATAGCAATCAGCCCCAGCATTTT	CASSGGTLYSNQPQHF
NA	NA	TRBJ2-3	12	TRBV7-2	TGTGCCAGCAGCTTAGCGCTGGATCTGCAGTATTTT	CASSLALDLQYF
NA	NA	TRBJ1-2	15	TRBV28	TGTGCCAGCAGTAGGTCAGGGAGCTCTAACTATGGCTACACCTTC	CASSRSGSSNYGYTF
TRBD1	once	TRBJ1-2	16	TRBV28	TGTGCCAGCAGTTCCTGGACAGGGGAGGGGATCTATGGCTACACCTTC	CASSSWTGEGIYGYTF
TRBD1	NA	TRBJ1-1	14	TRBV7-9	TGTGCCAGCAGTCAACAGGGGGAGGGCACTGAAGCTTTCTTT	CASSQQGEGTEAFF
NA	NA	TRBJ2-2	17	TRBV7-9	TGTGCCAGCAGCTTACTCGCCAGCCGGGCCCGGACCGGGGAGCTGTTTTTT	CASSLLASRARTGELFF
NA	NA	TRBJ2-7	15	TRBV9	TGTGCCAGCAGCAAGGGCCCAACACCTACCTACGAGCAGTACTTC	CASSKGPTPTYEQYF
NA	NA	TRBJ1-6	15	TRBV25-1	TGTGCCAGCAGTGAATCGGCCGTCCGGAATTCACCCCTCCACTTT	CASSESAVRNSPLHF
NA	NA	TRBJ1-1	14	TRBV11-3	TGTGCCAGCAGCTTAATCGGCCAGGACACTGAAGCTTTCTTT	CASSLIGQDTEAFF
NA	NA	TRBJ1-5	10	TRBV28	TGTGCCAGCAGTCAGGAGACCCAGCATTTT	CASSQETQHF
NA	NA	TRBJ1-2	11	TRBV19	TGTGCCAGTCAACGGGCCTATGGCTACACCTTC	CASQRAYGYTF